This T cell receptor (beta chain) was sequenced in a study of T cells in narcolepsy. Study details: Donors had narcolepsy type 1 or type 2, or were healthy controls. Study-wide points: Autoreactive clonotypes reportedly recurred in blood of same and different patients, not controls. Same-patient CSF and blood CD4+ T cell clonotypes included HCRT-specific and TRIB2-specific autoreactive ones.

This CDR3 has 17 residues. Germline V CDR1 and CDR2: SGHKS, YYEKEE (reference sequence). V was pared by 0 bases and J by 2 bases, with 8 bases of the junction left unmatched. This clone has just one count. The antigen is unknown. Generated by immunoSEQ multiplex PCR, the TCRdb table keeps only in-frame clones and is missing some. The sample lists roughly 30,000 clones, approximately 85% seen once, with over 5% in the top ten. Sequenced input: memory (CD45RA-) CD4+ T cells from blood. The chain couples TRBV5-5 to TRBJ2-5; 9 bases match TRBD1. The TCR sequence derives from a human donor in good health. CDR3 nucleotides: TGTGCCAGCAGCTTGGTATGGGGGACAGGGCAACAAGAGACCCAGTACTTC. This encodes CASSLVWGTGQQETQYF.